These 9 T cell receptor beta chains share one sample of origin, sequenced in a study of type 1 and type 2 diabetes patients. The PCR template was genomic DNA. Multiplex PCR with 30 forward and 13 reverse primers amplified the TCR beta CDR3. TCRdb passed the multiplex PCR reads through MiXCR, listing each CDR3 protein once. Seen here are fewer than 350,000 distinct CDR3 sequences, roughly 44% observed once, and the top ten hold about 13%. The specimen was peripheral blood mononuclear cells (PBMCs). These receptor sequences come from a man aged 18 to 30 with type 2 diabetes.

The chain links TRBV20-1 to TRBJ1-2, with D unresolved. The length of the CDR3 is 10 residues. V was shortened by 4 bases and J by 8 bases, with 8 bases between the two germline ends. CDR1 is DFQATT, CDR2 SNEGSKA, per germline (reference sequence). The CDR3 nucleotides read TGCAGTGCTATTGTTCAGGGCTACACCTTC. Its protein product is CSAIVQGYTF.

V usage is TRBV10-3 and J usage is TRBJ2-7; a possible D gene is TRBD1 (5 bases). Germline-derived CDR1 and CDR2 are ENHRY and SYGVKD. The V and J ends lost 10 bases and 2 bases respectively, with 18 bases between them. This CDR3 has 14 amino acids. The CDR3 reads CATTSIDRPYEQYF. For the CDR3, the DNA is TGTGCCACTACCTCAATCGACAGACCCTACGAGCAGTACTTC.

The chain carries TRBV2 and TRBJ2-3; D may be TRBD2 (5 bases). The ends were cut back, 7 bases at V and 0 bases at J, with 17 bases in the middle. CDR3 size: 16 residues. Germline CDR1 SNHLY, CDR2 FYNNEI. Here the CDR3 reads CASKMREWSSTDTQYF. In DNA form, the CDR3 reads TGTGCCAGCAAAATGAGGGAGTGGTCCAGCACAGATACGCAGTATTTT.

This clonotype has more than one count but fewer than ten. The chain links TRBV24-1 to TRBJ2-1; D is unresolved. Germline-derived CDR1 and CDR2 are KGHDR and SFDVKD. This CDR3 is 15 amino acids long. V was clipped by 5 bases and J by 4 bases, with 14 bases between them. This chain's CDR3 is CATSGLGFTYNEQFF. The CDR3 bases are TGTGCCACCAGTGGCTTGGGTTTTACGTACAATGAGCAGTTCTTC.

In its sample, this clonotype was seen a few times. V usage is TRBV28 and J usage is TRBJ2-5, with D tentatively TRBD2 (5 bases). The CDR3 covers 11 residues. The germline CDR1 and CDR2 sequences are MDHEN and SYDVKM. With 6 bases removed from V and 7 bases from J, the gap between germline ends came to 9 bases. The CDR3 sequence: CASSIEGTQYF. DNA of the CDR3: TGTGCCAGCAGCATAGAGGGGACCCAGTACTTC.

This clonotype was seen more than once but under ten times. The V and J genes are TRBV19 and TRBJ1-4; 7 bases match TRBD1. Germline CDR1 reads LNHDA; CDR2 reads SQIVND (reference sequence). With V trimmed by 5 bases and J by 6 bases, 9 bases remained unmatched. The CDR3 loop spans 15 amino acids. The CDR3 coding sequence is TGTGCCAGTAGTGCCTCCGGGACAGAGGATGAAAAACTGTTTTTT. As protein: CASSASGTEDEKLFF.

This clonotype was detected once. The gene calls are TRBV13 and TRBJ2-3, with 7 nucleotides matching TRBD2. With 5 bases clipped from V and 4 bases from J, the junction kept 12 bases outside the gene matches. In germline, CDR1 is PRHDT, CDR2 FYEKMQ (reference sequence). The CDR3 sequence is 16 residues long. DNA of the CDR3: TGTGCCAGCAGCATCATCAGCGGGGTATGGCCAGATACGCAGTATTTT. This sequence encodes CASSIISGVWPDTQYF.

In its sample, this clonotype was seen once. This rearrangement joins TRBV27 to TRBJ1-1, with a weak D call TRBD1 (6 bases). Trimming cost V 4 bases and J 1 base, with 19 bases left between them. CDR3 size: 17 residues. CDR1 is MNHEY and CDR2 is SMNVEV in the germline V gene (reference sequence). CDR3 amino acids: CASSSLPGRTENTEAFF. DNA for the CDR3: TGTGCCAGCAGTTCACTACCCGGAAGGACAGAGAACACTGAAGCTTTCTTT.

The rearrangement links TRBV6-5 to TRBJ1-5; 8 positions agree with TRBD1. This CDR3 has 15 amino acids. V lost 6 bases to trimming and J lost 3 bases; unmatched junction nucleotides: 7. Germline loops: CDR1 MNHEY, CDR2 SVGAGI. CDR3 nucleotides: TGTGCCAGCAGACAACACAGGGGGGACAATCAGCCCCAGCATTTT. This translates into CASRQHRGDNQPQHF.